The 29 T cell receptor beta chains below all came from one sample that was sequenced in a study of vaccination and CD4 T cells after COVID-19. The treatment was: roughly 11-day PBMC culture with coronavirus spike peptide pools or control peptides (ViraFEST assay). Oncomine TCR Beta short-read sequencing was applied to DNA from cultured CD4+ T cells. In TCRdb, the PCR reads were re-called with MiXCR into one record per CDR3 protein. The sample shows more than 15,000 distinct CDR3 sequences, about three fifths of them seen only once. Their target antigens are unknown. Sequencing was performed on CD4+ T cells from blood, cultured in vitro. The receptor source for this set is a human donor who had recovered from COVID-19.

The chain has TRBV3-1 and TRBJ1-2, with a weak D call TRBD1 (5 bases). This CDR3 is 15 amino acids long. Trimming pared 6 bases from V and 8 bases from J, leaving 22 bases between. The germline V gene encodes CDR1 LGHDT and CDR2 YNNKEL (reference sequence). Written as DNA, the CDR3 is TGTGCCAGCAGTCCGCTGGGCGCAGGGATCAAAGGCTACACCTTC. Amino acid sequence: CASSPLGAGIKGYTF.

This clonotype was detected a few times. The chain has TRBV20-1 and TRBJ1-1, with 10 positions matching TRBD1. The CDR3 length is 16 residues. Germline trimming cut 6 bases from V and 5 bases from J; bases unmatched to any gene: 15. Germline V lookup: CDR1 DFQATT, CDR2 SNEGSKA (reference sequence). The CDR3 spells CSAQDRDRGGRTEAFF. As DNA, the CDR3 is TGCAGTGCCCAGGACCGGGACAGGGGAGGAAGGACTGAAGCTTTCTTT.

This sequence joins TRBV7-9 and TRBJ2-7; 8 bases map to TRBD1. The germline V gene encodes CDR1 SEHNR and CDR2 FQNEAQ (reference sequence). V lost 1 base, J lost 5 bases, and 4 bases stayed unmatched. The CDR3 length is 14 residues. The CDR3 reads CASSLGSGGHEQYF. The CDR3 DNA reads TGTGCCAGCAGCTTAGGGTCAGGGGGCCACGAGCAGTACTTC.

The chain is built from TRBV2 and TRBJ2-3, with D perhaps given as TRBD1 or TRBD2 (5 bases each). Germline V gene lookup returns CDR1 SNHLY and CDR2 FYNNEI. The ends were cut back, 7 bases at V and 3 bases at J, with 14 bases in the middle. The CDR3 contains 14 residues. This CDR3 reads CASNDGAGTDTQYF. Here the CDR3 DNA reads TGTGCCAGCAATGACGGGGCAGGGACAGATACGCAGTATTTT.

The chain uses TRBV6-1 and TRBJ1-3; D gene uncertain. The CDR3 totals 15 residues. V shed 2 bases and J shed 4 bases, with 12 bases lying between them. Germline-derived CDR1 and CDR2 are MNHNS and SASEGT. The chain's CDR3 is CASSETIFSGNTIYF. The CDR3 DNA follows: TGTGCCAGCAGTGAAACAATATTCTCGGGAAACACCATATATTTT.

The chain recombines TRBV19 with TRBJ1-5, with 10 bases fitting TRBD1. The CDR3 spans 15 residues. Germline CDR1 is LNHDA and CDR2 is SQIVND (reference sequence). V was clipped by 6 bases and J by 0 bases; unmatched bases: 2. DNA for the CDR3: TGTGCCAGTAGGGACAGGGGGTATAGCAATCAGCCCCAGCATTTT. This translates into CASRDRGYSNQPQHF.

This clonotype came up a few times. The chain joins TRBV7-9 to TRBJ1-5; the D gene is possibly TRBD1 (5 bases). V was shortened by 5 bases and J by 2 bases, with 10 bases between the two germline ends. The CDR3 loop spans 14 amino acids. CDR1 is SEHNR and CDR2 is FQNEAQ in the germline V gene (reference sequence). The CDR3 DNA reads as TGTGCCAGCAGCCCCCCGGGGGGCAATCAGCCCCAGCATTTT. Amino acid sequence: CASSPPGGNQPQHF.

This clonotype was detected a few times. This chain uses TRBV11-3 with TRBJ1-1; D gene uncertain. V was shortened by 5 bases and J by 8 bases, with 27 bases between the two germline ends. The CDR3 has 17 residues. CDR1 and CDR2 from the germline V gene are SGHNT and YENEEA. The CDR3 here is CASSLRKWGGISFEAFF. For the CDR3, the DNA is TGTGCCAGCAGCCTCAGAAAGTGGGGAGGGATCTCCTTCGAAGCTTTCTTT. The variable domain in full, with the rest retrieved from reference TRBV11-3 and TRBJ1-1, is EAGVVQSPRYKIIEKKQPVAFWCNPISGHNTLYWYLQNLGQGPELLIRYENEEAVDDSQLPKDRFSAERLKGVDSTLKIQPAELGDSAVYLCASSLRKWGGISFEAFFGQGTRLTVV.

In its sample, this clonotype was seen a few times. The chain recombines TRBV12-3 or TRBV12-4 with TRBJ2-3; 7 bases match TRBD2. Trimming removed 5 bases from V and 4 bases from J; junction bases left unmatched: 9. This CDR3 has 15 amino acids. CDR3 DNA: TGTGCCAGCAGTGACCCCGGGGGGACTTCAGATACGCAGTATTTT. Amino acids: CASSDPGGTSDTQYF.

The gene calls are TRBV12-3 or TRBV12-4 and TRBJ1-1; no firm D call. Trimming left V 6 bases short and J 6 bases short, with 11 bases between. The CDR3 consists of 12 residues. The CDR3 reads CASSPVVPEAFF. CDR3 DNA sequence: TGTGCCAGCAGCCCCGTGGTCCCTGAAGCTTTCTTT.

The rearrangement links TRBV11-3 to TRBJ2-7; 13 bases align to TRBD2. The germline CDR1 and CDR2 sequences are SGHNT and YENEEA. Trimming at V came to 4 bases and at J to 7 bases, leaving 7 bases not matched to a gene. This CDR3 has 15 amino acids. CDR3 amino acids: CASSSGLAGAWEQYF. CDR3 DNA sequence: TGTGCCAGCAGCTCCGGACTAGCGGGAGCATGGGAGCAGTACTTC.

The chain's CDR3 is CASRVRDRGIPDTQYF. CDR3 bases: TGTGCCAGCAGAGTCCGGGACAGGGGAATTCCAGATACGCAGTATTTT. The chain is built from TRBV6-1 and TRBJ2-3, with 10 bases that match TRBD1. The CDR3 runs 16 residues. Trimming took 6 bases from V and 4 from J; bases not matched to a gene: 10. Germline assignment: CDR1 MNHNS and CDR2 SASEGT.

V is TRBV19 and J is TRBJ1-5; 7 bases are a match to TRBD1. V was clipped by 1 base and J by 0 bases; unmatched bases: 9. The CDR3 sequence is 18 residues long. Germline V gene sequence: CDR1 LNHDA, CDR2 SQIVND (reference sequence). CDR3 protein: CASSIGRGTVYSNQPQHF. The CDR3 DNA is TGTGCCAGTAGTATAGGTCGCGGGACAGTATATAGCAATCAGCCCCAGCATTTT.

The gene calls are TRBV30 and TRBJ2-5; 7 nucleotides agree with TRBD2. V was pared by 4 bases and J by 0 bases, with 5 bases of the junction left unmatched. This CDR3 contains 14 residues. Germline-derived CDR1 and CDR2 are GTSNPN and SVGIG (reference sequence). The CDR3 DNA follows: TGTGCCTGGACCCCTCTAGCGGACCAAGAGACCCAGTACTTC. Amino acid sequence: CAWTPLADQETQYF.

The chain links TRBV7-8 to TRBJ2-7; the D is unclear. CDR1 and CDR2 from the germline V gene are SGHVS and FQNEAQ. Trimming cost V 1 base and J 6 bases, with 13 bases left between them. The CDR3 runs to 14 residues. This CDR3 is CASSLDTGWTEQYF. In nucleotides, the CDR3 is TGTGCCAGCAGCTTAGACACGGGCTGGACCGAGCAGTACTTC.

The rearrangement uses TRBV18 and TRBJ1-2; the D is unclear. Germline loops: CDR1 KGHSH, CDR2 LQKENI. The CDR3 runs to 14 residues. V lost 4 bases and J lost 2, with 11 bases in between. CDR3 sequence: CASSRGGRNYGYTF. The CDR3 region has the DNA TGTGCCAGCTCACGGGGAGGGAGGAACTATGGCTACACCTTC.

This rearrangement joins TRBV7-8 to TRBJ2-5, with D uncertain. V dropped 0 bases and J dropped 4 bases, with 12 bases sitting between them. The CDR3 is 15 residues long. Germline CDR1 is SGHVS and CDR2 is FQNEAQ. The CDR3 spells CASSLARQPGETQYF. The CDR3 DNA is TGTGCCAGCAGCTTAGCGAGGCAGCCGGGAGAGACCCAGTACTTC.

This clonotype was observed a few times. The V and J genes are TRBV7-3 and TRBJ2-2, with 14 bases fitting TRBD2. This CDR3 is built from 17 residues. J gave up 7 bases and V 2 bases, and 6 bases lay outside the gene matches. The germline gives CDR1 SGHTA, CDR2 FQGTGA. This CDR3 is CASSLGLGLAGGGELFF. The CDR3 DNA sequence: TGTGCCAGCAGCTTAGGACTTGGACTAGCGGGAGGCGGGGAGCTGTTTTTT.

In its sample, this clonotype was seen once. This rearrangement joins TRBV28 to TRBJ1-2; unclear D gene. V was pared by 7 bases and J by 0 bases, with 15 bases between. Germline V gene data show CDR1 as MDHEN and CDR2 as SYDVKM. The CDR3 has 15 amino acids. CDR3: CASTQRSHSNYGYTF. The CDR3 region has the DNA TGTGCCAGCACCCAGAGGAGCCATTCTAACTATGGCTACACCTTC.

This clonotype was seen a handful of times. V usage is TRBV7-8 and J usage is TRBJ2-1; weak D call: TRBD2 (5 bases). Per germline, CDR1 SGHVS and CDR2 FQNEAQ. The CDR3 has 14 residues. V was clipped by 5 bases and J by 4 bases, with 12 bases between them. DNA for the CDR3: TGTGCCAGCAGCCCCCGGGAAACTTACAATGAGCAGTTCTTC. This encodes CASSPRETYNEQFF.

The chain combines TRBV30 with TRBJ1-2; unclear D gene. Germline lookup yields CDR1 GTSNPN and CDR2 SVGIG (reference sequence). This CDR3 comprises 13 residues. Trimming took off 3 bases at V and 4 bases at J, with 12 bases between the two ends. This chain's CDR3 is CAWSWALLYGYTF. The CDR3 coding sequence is TGTGCCTGGAGCTGGGCCCTCCTCTATGGCTACACCTTC.

The chain couples TRBV7-9 to TRBJ2-7; D possibly corresponds to TRBD2 (5 bases). Germline CDR1 SEHNR, CDR2 FQNEAQ (reference sequence). The ends were cut back, 5 bases at V and 3 bases at J, with 8 bases in the middle. The CDR3 runs 12 residues. The CDR3 nucleotides read TGTGCCAGCAGCCGGACTGGCTACGAGCAGTACTTC. This gives the protein CASSRTGYEQYF.

For the CDR3, the DNA is TGTGCCAGCAGCCCCTGGGAGACAGTCTCTGGAAACACCATATATTTT. The encoded protein is CASSPWETVSGNTIYF. The chain recombines TRBV7-6 with TRBJ1-3; weak D call: TRBD1 (5 bases). Trimming removed 5 bases at V and 0 bases at J, with 14 bases between. Germline CDR1 SGHVS, CDR2 FNYEAQ. CDR3 length equals 16 residues.

The chain has TRBV21-1 and TRBJ2-3; TRBD2 is the table's D call and was not checked against the DNA. TRBV21-1 is a listed pseudogene. The CDR3 covers 21 residues. CDR3: CASSKANGHSGWSESTDTQYF. The CDR3 region has the DNA TGTGCCAGCAGCAAAGCCAACGGGCATAGCGGGTGGAGTGAAAGCACAGATACGCAGTATTTT.

CDR3 protein: CASSQDRTSGELFF. CDR3 bases: TGCGCCAGCAGCCAAGATAGAACTTCGGGGGAGCTGTTTTTT. The chain is built from TRBV4-3 and TRBJ2-2, with no clear D. With 0 bases removed from V and 8 bases from J, the gap between germline ends came to 10 bases. Per germline, CDR1 LGHNA and CDR2 YSLEER. The CDR3 spans 14 residues.

The chain carries TRBV6-1 and TRBJ2-2; 7 nucleotides agree with TRBD1. This CDR3 has 15 amino acids. Germline values: CDR1 MNHNS, CDR2 SASEGT. V dropped 6 bases and J dropped 2; count of bases not matched to a gene: 6. CDR3 in amino acids: CASSFGTANTGELFF. CDR3 in DNA: TGTGCCAGCAGCTTCGGGACAGCCAACACCGGGGAGCTGTTTTTT.

The chain combines TRBV10-2 with TRBJ1-1; the D is unclear. The germline V gene has CDR1 WSHSY and CDR2 SAAADI. V gave up 3 bases and J gave up 5 bases, with 16 bases separating them. CDR3 length: 15 amino acids. Here the CDR3 reads CASSEDHRTGTEAFF. The CDR3 bases are TGCGCCAGCAGTGAAGATCATCGGACTGGGACTGAAGCTTTCTTT.

The chain couples TRBV21-1 to TRBJ2-1; the D call in the table, TRBD2, was not verified against the DNA. TRBV21-1 is a documented pseudogene. CDR3 length: 20 amino acids. The DNA for the CDR3 is TGTGCCAGCAGCAAAGCCAATACACCTTTGGAGCGGGAGACCCCGATCGAGCAGTTCTTC. Protein sequence: CASSKANTPLERETPIEQFF.

This clonotype was counted only a few times. This chain joins TRBV20-1 and TRBJ1-2; D not certain. V was shortened by 3 bases and J by 7 bases, with 15 bases between the two germline ends. CDR1 and CDR2 from the germline V gene are DFQATT and SNEGSKA (reference sequence). The CDR3 consists of 13 residues. The CDR3 region has the DNA TGCAGTGCTAGGACCGGCTTTTCTAGTGGCTACACCTTC. Its protein is CSARTGFSSGYTF.